This is a list of T cell receptor beta chains from one sample in a study of blood T cell repertoires in COVID-19. Assay used: immunoSEQ multiplex PCR; TCRdb lists only in-frame clones, some missing. In the table there are 200,000 to 250,000 clones, approximately 87% of which are singletons. The sequenced sample was peripheral blood. These receptors originate from a man between 60 and 75 years old with acute or convalescent COVID-19. CDR3s include the opening cysteine and the closing phenylalanine or tryptophan.

j_gene | v_gene | CDR3aa
TRBJ2-7 | TRBV6-2/TRBV6-3 | CASSYSWASGRSYEQYF
TRBJ2-2 | TRBV7-3 | CASSKRTGRLAGGAGELFF
TRBJ1-4 | TRBV5-3 | CARSPGRQDGEKLFF
TRBJ2-3 | TRBV19 | CASSVQREGPRISTDTQYF
TRBJ2-7 | TRBV7-8 | CASSPGRGYLF
TRBJ1-2 | TRBV5-6 | CASSWDRGGSYTF
TRBJ1-1 | TRBV11-2 | CASSLGRGTEAFF
TRBJ1-5 | TRBV28 | CASSLAMGRAGQPQHF
TRBJ2-5 | TRBV19 | CASSIESTEETQYF
TRBJ2-2 | TRBV5-1 | CASSWDREGGELFF
TRBJ2-7 | TRBV5-1 | CASSIQGQQYF
TRBJ1-3 | TRBV5-1 | CASSPTGTAAGNTIYF
TRBJ1-4 | TRBV7-2 | CASSLFGTSDEKLFF
TRBJ2-1 | TRBV5-1 | CASSLALGSSYNEQFF
TRBJ2-2 | TRBV7-9 | CASSPDTVTGELFF
TRBJ2-1 | TRBV28 | CASSFSGVNEQFF
TRBJ2-7 | TRBV6-1 | CASSEALSSSGRDEQYF
TRBJ2-7 | TRBV11-2 | CASSLGGLAQIYEQYF
TRBJ2-2 | TRBV30 | CAWNMNTGELFF
TRBJ2-1 | TRBV29-1 | CSVNRLAQNNEQFF
TRBJ2-1 | TRBV4-3 | CASSRRGQGVYNEQFF
TRBJ2-7 | TRBV29-1 | CSVVRLWDSSYEQYF
TRBJ1-1 | TRBV7-2 | CASSLANRFTEAFF
TRBJ1-2 | TRBV7-9 | CASSSNGGTYGYTF
TRBJ2-5 | TRBV7-7 | CASSLLGQGSETQYF
TRBJ2-3 | TRBV11-3 | CASSPRLAGDTDTQYF
TRBJ1-3 | TRBV5-1 | CASSLVQGAHGNTIYF
TRBJ2-3 | TRBV24-1 | CATSPTVGTDTQYF
TRBJ2-7 | TRBV27 | CASSPLRTSSSYEQYF
TRBJ1-5 | TRBV19 | CASSIVQGVGQPQHF
TRBJ2-7 | TRBV7-2 | CASSTRTAYEQYF
TRBJ1-2 | TRBV19 | CASSIIDQGTYGYTF
TRBJ2-4 | TRBV28 | CASSLISGAKNIQYF
TRBJ2-7 | TRBV13 | CASSSLWTDNFYEQYF
TRBJ1-5 | TRBV30 | CAWSVKGGDQPQHF
TRBJ2-1 | TRBV10-3 | CAISESGGTNNEQFF
TRBJ2-5 | TRBV25-1 | CASSGIAGLREETQYF
TRBJ2-3 | TRBV19 | CASSTRQVADTQYF
TRBJ1-1 | TRBV5-8 | CASSLVYEAFF
TRBJ2-5 | TRBV9 | CASSSPRDRTYQETQYF